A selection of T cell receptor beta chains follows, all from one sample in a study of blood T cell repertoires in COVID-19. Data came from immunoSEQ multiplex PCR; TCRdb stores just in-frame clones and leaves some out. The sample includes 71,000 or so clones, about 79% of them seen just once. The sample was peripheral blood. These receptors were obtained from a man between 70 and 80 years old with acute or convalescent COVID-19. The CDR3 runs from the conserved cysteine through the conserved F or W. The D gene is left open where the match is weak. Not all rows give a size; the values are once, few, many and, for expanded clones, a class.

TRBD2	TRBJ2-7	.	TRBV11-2	CASSLDGGGTYEQYF	TGTGCCAGCAGCTTAGATGGGGGGGGAACCTACGAGCAGTACTTC
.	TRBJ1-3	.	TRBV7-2	CASSSESGNTIYF	TGTGCCAGCAGCTCGGAGTCGGGAAACACCATATATTTT
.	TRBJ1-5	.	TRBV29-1	CSVSNSGVGNQPQHF	TGCAGCGTTTCAAACTCCGGGGTTGGCAATCAGCCCCAGCATTTT
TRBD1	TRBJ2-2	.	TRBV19	CASSSPRDRGTGELFF	TGTGCCAGTAGTTCGCCCCGGGACAGGGGGACCGGGGAGCTGTTTTTT
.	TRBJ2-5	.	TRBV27	CASRDSGQETQYF	TGTGCCAGCCGAGACAGTGGGCAAGAGACCCAGTACTTC
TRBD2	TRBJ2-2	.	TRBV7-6	CASSLGVAGPNTGELFF	TGTGCCAGCAGCTTGGGAGTAGCGGGCCCCAACACCGGGGAGCTGTTTTTT
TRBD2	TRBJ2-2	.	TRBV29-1	CSVEDRLAGGPSTGELFF	TGCAGCGTTGAAGATAGACTAGCGGGAGGGCCTAGTACCGGGGAGCTGTTTTTT
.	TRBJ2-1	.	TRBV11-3	CASSFSGVSYNEQFF	TGTGCCAGCAGCTTTAGCGGAGTCTCCTACAATGAGCAGTTCTTC
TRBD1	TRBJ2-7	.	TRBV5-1	CASSLLPGTGGYEQYF	TGCGCCAGCAGCCTACTTCCCGGGACAGGGGGGTACGAGCAGTACTTC
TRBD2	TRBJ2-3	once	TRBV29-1	CSVQSGRSSAQYF	TGCAGCGTTCAAAGCGGGAGATCTTCCGCGCAGTATTTT
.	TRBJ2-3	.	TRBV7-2	CASSLGPRGMVDTQYF	TGTGCCAGCAGCCTCGGTCCGCGCGGGATGGTTGATACGCAGTATTTT
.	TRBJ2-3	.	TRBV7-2	CASSLAGLTDTQYF	TGTGCCAGCAGCTTGGCGGGACTCACAGATACGCAGTATTTT
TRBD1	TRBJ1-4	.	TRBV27	CASSSLPGTGEKLFF	TGTGCCAGCAGCTCCCTTCCCGGGACAGGCGAAAAACTGTTTTTT
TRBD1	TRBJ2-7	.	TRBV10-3	CAISGRTGVRHEQYF	TGTGCCATCAGTGGAAGGACAGGAGTACGCCACGAGCAGTACTTC
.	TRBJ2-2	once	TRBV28	CASSPRRALGGELFF	TGTGCCAGCAGCCCCCGCAGGGCATTAGGCGGGGAGCTGTTTTTT
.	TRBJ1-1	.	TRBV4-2	CASSQDPTGTEAFF	TGTGCCAGCAGCCAAGATCCCACAGGCACTGAAGCTTTCTTT
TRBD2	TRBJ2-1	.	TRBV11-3	CASSLVHGAGGQEQFF	TGTGCCAGCAGCTTAGTACATGGAGCGGGAGGGCAAGAGCAGTTCTTC
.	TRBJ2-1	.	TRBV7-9	CASSRASGVAFF	TGTGCCAGCAGCCGAGCTTCAGGGGTTGCGTTCTTC
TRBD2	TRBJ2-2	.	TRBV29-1	CSVAGGTGTSTGELFF	TGCAGCGTTGCCGGGGGCACCGGGACTAGCACCGGGGAGCTGTTTTTT
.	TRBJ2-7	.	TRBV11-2	CASTPLRAEQYF	TGTGCCAGCACCCCCTTAAGAGCCGAGCAGTACTTC
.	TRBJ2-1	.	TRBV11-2	CASSLTTGVSYNEQFF	TGTGCCAGCAGTCTTACAACGGGAGTGTCCTACAATGAGCAGTTCTTC
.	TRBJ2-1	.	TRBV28	CASSLRSGDYNEQFF	TGTGCCAGCAGTTTACGTAGCGGAGACTACAATGAGCAGTTCTTC
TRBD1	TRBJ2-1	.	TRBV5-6	CASSFTGGSYNEQFF	TGTGCCAGCAGTTTTACAGGGGGCTCCTACAATGAGCAGTTCTTC
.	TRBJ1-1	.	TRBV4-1	CASSEELQAFF	TGCGCCAGCAGCGAAGAACTTCAAGCTTTCTTT
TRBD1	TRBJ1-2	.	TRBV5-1	CASSLGQGAQMDGYTF	TGCGCCAGCAGCTTGGGACAGGGGGCGCAAATGGATGGCTACACCTTC
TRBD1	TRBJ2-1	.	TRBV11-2	CASSLDPGQGYYNEQFF	TGTGCCAGCAGCCTGGATCCGGGACAGGGTTACTACAATGAGCAGTTCTTC
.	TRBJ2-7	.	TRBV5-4	CASSLGPGRRDEQYF	TGTGCCAGCAGCTTGGGTCCCGGGAGAAGGGACGAGCAGTACTTC
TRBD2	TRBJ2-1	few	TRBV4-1	CASSLEPREAHNEQFF	TGCGCCAGCAGCCTAGAGCCACGGGAGGCCCACAATGAGCAGTTCTTC
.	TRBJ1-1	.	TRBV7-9	CASSRPLQGMNTEAFF	TGTGCCAGCAGCCGACCTCTACAGGGAATGAACACTGAAGCTTTCTTT
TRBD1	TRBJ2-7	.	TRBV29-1	CSGGQGRSYEQYF	TGCAGCGGGGGACAGGGTAGGTCCTACGAGCAGTACTTC
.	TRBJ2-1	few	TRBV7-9	CASSLASVNEQFF	TGTGCCAGCAGCTTAGCGAGCGTGAATGAGCAGTTCTTC
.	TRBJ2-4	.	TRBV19	CASSGDWANIQYF	TGTGCCAGTAGCGGGGATTGGGCAAACATTCAGTACTTC
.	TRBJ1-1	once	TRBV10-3	CAIRSGDPNTEAFF	TGTGCCATCAGATCAGGGGATCCGAACACTGAAGCTTTCTTT
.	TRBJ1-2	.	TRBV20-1	CSARPDGYTF	TGCAGTGCTAGGCCGGATGGCTACACCTTC
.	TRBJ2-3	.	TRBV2	CASSRRRDGTDTQYF	TGTGCCAGCAGTCGCCGCAGGGATGGGACAGATACGCAGTATTTT
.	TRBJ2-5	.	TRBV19	CASSIRTGGETQYF	TGTGCCAGTAGTATACGGACCGGAGGGGAGACCCAGTACTTC
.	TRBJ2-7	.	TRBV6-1	CASSGGGGERPYYEQYF	TGTGCCAGCAGTGGAGGGGGGGGCGAGCGACCGTACTACGAGCAGTACTTC
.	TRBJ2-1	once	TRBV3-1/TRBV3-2	CASSQWGDEQFF	TGTGCCAGCAGCCAATGGGGCGATGAGCAGTTCTTC
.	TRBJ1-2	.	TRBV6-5	CASNRGGGGYTF	TGTGCCAGCAATAGGGGGGGAGGAGGCTACACCTTC
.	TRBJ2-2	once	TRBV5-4	CASSFFGRNTGELFF	TGTGCCAGCAGCTTTTTTGGCAGAAACACCGGGGAGCTGTTTTTT
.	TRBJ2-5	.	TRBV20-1	CSASDAPRGGAETQYF	TGCAGTGCTAGTGACGCCCCTCGAGGGGGGGCAGAGACCCAGTACTTC
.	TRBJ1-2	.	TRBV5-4	CASSPRLEGRYGYTF	TGTGCCAGCAGCCCCCGCCTGGAGGGGCGTTATGGCTACACCTTC
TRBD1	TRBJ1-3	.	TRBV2	CASSEKGTGDGRVGNTIYF	TGTGCCAGCAGTGAAAAAGGGACAGGGGACGGCCGGGTCGGAAACACCATATATTTT
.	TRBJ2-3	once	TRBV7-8	CASSPSSGWGDTQYF	TGTGCCAGCAGCCCCTCAAGCGGCTGGGGAGATACGCAGTATTTT
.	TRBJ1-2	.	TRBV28	CASRIQESNGYTF	TGTGCCAGCAGGATACAGGAAAGTAATGGCTACACCTTC
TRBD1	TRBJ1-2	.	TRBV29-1	CSGWGTGGAGGYTF	TGCAGCGGGTGGGGGACAGGGGGCGCGGGAGGCTACACCTTC
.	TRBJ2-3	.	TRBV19	CASSNSIGSGTDTQYF	TGTGCCAGTAGCAACAGTATAGGGAGCGGCACAGATACGCAGTATTTT
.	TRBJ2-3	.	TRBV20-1	CSARTRDTQYF	TGCAGTGCTCGAACCCGGGATACGCAGTATTTT
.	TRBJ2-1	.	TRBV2	CASIRGSWDEQFF	TGTGCCAGCATTAGGGGGTCCTGGGATGAGCAGTTCTTC
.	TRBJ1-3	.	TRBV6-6	CASSPFRNTIYF	TGTGCCAGCAGTCCCTTTAGAAACACCATATATTTT
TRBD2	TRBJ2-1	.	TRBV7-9	CASSLGLAANEQFF	TGTGCCAGCAGCTTGGGACTAGCGGCTAATGAGCAGTTCTTC
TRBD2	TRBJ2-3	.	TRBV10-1	CASSESGGWADTQYF	TGCGCCAGCAGTGAGTCGGGAGGGTGGGCAGATACGCAGTATTTT
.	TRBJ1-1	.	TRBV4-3	CASSQAGLQGGEAFF	TGCGCCAGCAGCCAAGCGGGTCTCCAAGGGGGTGAAGCTTTCTTT